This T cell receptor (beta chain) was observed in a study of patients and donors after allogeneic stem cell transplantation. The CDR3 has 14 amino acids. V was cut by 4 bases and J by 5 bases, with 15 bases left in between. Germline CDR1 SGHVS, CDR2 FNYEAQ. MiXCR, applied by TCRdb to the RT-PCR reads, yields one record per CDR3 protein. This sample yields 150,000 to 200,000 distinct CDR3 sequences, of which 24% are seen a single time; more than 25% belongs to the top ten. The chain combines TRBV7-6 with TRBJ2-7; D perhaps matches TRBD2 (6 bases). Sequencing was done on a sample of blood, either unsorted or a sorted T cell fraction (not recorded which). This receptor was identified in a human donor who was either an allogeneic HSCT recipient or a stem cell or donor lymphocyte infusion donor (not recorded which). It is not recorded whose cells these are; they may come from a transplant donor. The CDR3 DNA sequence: TGTGCCAGCAGCTCGGGCGGAGGGATTGACGAGCAGTACTTC. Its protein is CASSSGGGIDEQYF.